Listed below are T cell receptor beta chains from one sample, sequenced in a study of OX40 agonist ivuxolimab in advanced cancers. Assay used: immunoSEQ multiplex PCR; TCRdb lists only in-frame clones, some missing. The sample has 38,000 or so clones; over 75% are singletons. The specimen was CD4+ or CD8+ T cells sorted from blood, collected in a trial of the OX40 agonist ivuxolimab. All receptors derive from an adult with an advanced solid tumor such as melanoma, head and neck, liver or kidney cancer. Each CDR3 is given with its conserved first and last residue. Fields, in order: J gene, clone size, D gene, V gene, CDR3 protein, CDR3 DNA. A D gene is named only where the DNA matches it firmly. Rows may omit the clone size; those that give it use once, few, many or a size class.

J: TRBJ2-7
size: NA
D: TRBD2
V: TRBV28
CDR3: CASREGGGLAGPWEQYF
DNA: TGTGCCAGCAGAGAGGGGGGGGGACTAGCGGGTCCCTGGGAGCAGTACTTC

J: TRBJ2-7
size: NA
D: TRBD1
V: TRBV7-6
CDR3: CASSSHRIRDRSYEQYF
DNA: TGTGCCAGCAGCTCCCATCGCATCCGGGACAGGTCCTACGAGCAGTACTTC

J: TRBJ1-2
size: few
D: TRBD1
V: TRBV2
CDR3: CASSRTGVYGYTF
DNA: TGTGCCAGCAGCAGGACAGGGGTCTATGGCTACACCTTC

J: TRBJ1-3
size: NA
D: NA
V: TRBV28
CDR3: CASSLEWSSGNTIYF
DNA: TGTGCCAGCAGTTTAGAATGGAGCTCTGGAAACACCATATATTTT

J: TRBJ2-6
size: NA
D: NA
V: TRBV7-8
CDR3: CASTIAVLSGANVLTF
DNA: TGTGCCAGCACCATAGCGGTCCTCTCTGGGGCCAACGTCCTGACTTTC

J: TRBJ2-1
size: NA
D: NA
V: TRBV7-3
CDR3: CASSLARTNNEQFF
DNA: TGTGCCAGCAGCTTAGCTCGAACCAACAATGAGCAGTTCTTC

J: TRBJ2-5
size: NA
D: NA
V: TRBV7-9
CDR3: CASSTRLRGAQRETQYF
DNA: TGTGCCAGCAGCACCCGACTTAGGGGGGCGCAGAGAGAGACCCAGTACTTC

J: TRBJ2-3
size: NA
D: TRBD2
V: TRBV5-4
CDR3: CASSSRTSGSTDTQYF
DNA: TGTGCCAGCAGCTCCCGGACTAGCGGGAGCACAGATACGCAGTATTTT

J: TRBJ2-7
size: NA
D: NA
V: TRBV6-5
CDR3: CASRMDPNYEQYF
DNA: TGTGCCAGCAGGATGGATCCGAACTACGAGCAGTACTTC

J: TRBJ2-4
size: NA
D: NA
V: TRBV2
CDR3: CASGTAPESGLGKNIQYF
DNA: TGTGCCAGCGGAACGGCCCCCGAGAGCGGCTTAGGCAAAAACATTCAGTACTTC

J: TRBJ2-7
size: NA
D: NA
V: TRBV30
CDR3: CAWRTSNPNEQYF
DNA: TGTGCCTGGAGAACTAGCAATCCCAACGAGCAGTACTTC

J: TRBJ1-6
size: NA
D: NA
V: TRBV27
CDR3: CASSLRRRVELSPLHF
DNA: TGTGCCAGCAGTTTAAGGCGCAGGGTGGAGTTGTCACCCCTCCACTTT

J: TRBJ2-3
size: NA
D: TRBD2
V: TRBV7-3
CDR3: CASSFGLAGAGTDTQYF
DNA: TGTGCCAGCAGCTTTGGTCTAGCGGGAGCGGGGACAGATACGCAGTATTTT

J: TRBJ2-5
size: NA
D: NA
V: TRBV30
CDR3: CAWSPDLVGTQYF
DNA: TGTGCCTGGAGTCCCGACCTCGTAGGGACCCAGTACTTC

J: TRBJ2-3
size: NA
D: NA
V: TRBV7-9
CDR3: CASSLRGAGADTQYF
DNA: TGTGCCAGCAGCTTAAGGGGGGCAGGGGCAGATACGCAGTATTTT

J: TRBJ2-7
size: NA
D: NA
V: TRBV5-5
CDR3: CASSLAGAAFTYEQYF
DNA: TGTGCCAGCAGCTTGGCGGGCGCAGCTTTCACCTACGAGCAGTACTTC

J: TRBJ1-1
size: NA
D: NA
V: TRBV6-5
CDR3: CASSYSRGGEAFF
DNA: TGTGCCAGCAGTTACTCGCGGGGAGGTGAAGCTTTCTTT

J: TRBJ2-5
size: NA
D: NA
V: TRBV21-1
CDR3: CASSKIGPRPFETQYF
DNA: TGTGCCAGCAGCAAAATAGGTCCCCGACCTTTCGAGACCCAGTACTTC

J: TRBJ2-7
size: NA
D: NA
V: TRBV28
CDR3: CASKSGVYEQYF
DNA: TGTGCCAGCAAATCGGGAGTCTACGAGCAGTACTTC

J: TRBJ1-1
size: once
D: NA
V: TRBV11-3
CDR3: CASSLGPGRSGTEAFF
DNA: TGTGCCAGCAGCTTAGGTCCGGGGCGGTCGGGCACTGAAGCTTTCTTT

J: TRBJ2-3
size: NA
D: NA
V: TRBV7-9
CDR3: CASSLEGVGTDTQYF
DNA: TGTGCCAGCAGCTTAGAAGGGGTCGGGACAGATACGCAGTATTTT

J: TRBJ2-1
size: NA
D: TRBD1
V: TRBV28
CDR3: CASSPFWTGKRDNEQFF
DNA: TGTGCCAGCAGTCCGTTCTGGACAGGGAAGCGGGACAATGAGCAGTTCTTC

J: TRBJ1-1
size: NA
D: NA
V: TRBV28
CDR3: CASSLGRVGTEAFF
DNA: TGTGCCAGCAGTTTAGGCAGGGTGGGGACTGAAGCTTTCTTT

J: TRBJ1-1
size: NA
D: NA
V: TRBV30
CDR3: CAWRQGMMNTEAFF
DNA: TGTGCCTGGAGGCAGGGGATGATGAACACTGAAGCTTTCTTT

J: TRBJ2-5
size: NA
D: NA
V: TRBV5-1
CDR3: CASSLGGTTQRETQYF
DNA: TGCGCCAGCAGCTTGGGGGGGACCACGCAACGAGAGACCCAGTACTTC

J: TRBJ2-3
size: NA
D: NA
V: TRBV6-6
CDR3: CASKNQGGSTDTQYF
DNA: TGTGCCAGCAAAAACCAGGGTGGTAGCACAGATACGCAGTATTTT

J: TRBJ2-1
size: NA
D: TRBD2
V: TRBV6-1
CDR3: CASSTGLRNEQFF
DNA: TGTGCCAGCAGTACGGGACTACGCAATGAGCAGTTCTTC

J: TRBJ2-5
size: NA
D: TRBD2
V: TRBV2
CDR3: CASASSGKETQYF
DNA: TGTGCCAGCGCAAGTAGCGGGAAGGAGACCCAGTACTTC

J: TRBJ2-1
size: NA
D: NA
V: TRBV6-5
CDR3: CASSYGTGPIYNEQFF
DNA: TGTGCCAGCAGTTACGGTACAGGCCCAATCTACAATGAGCAGTTCTTC

J: TRBJ1-4
size: few
D: TRBD1
V: TRBV30
CDR3: CAWRRGGSANEKLFF
DNA: TGTGCCTGGAGGAGAGGGGGCAGCGCTAATGAAAAACTGTTTTTT

J: TRBJ1-1
size: NA
D: NA
V: TRBV28
CDR3: CASSLAGDTEAFF
DNA: TGTGCCAGCAGTTTGGCCGGGGACACTGAAGCTTTCTTT

J: TRBJ2-3
size: NA
D: NA
V: TRBV13
CDR3: CASSSGRKTQYF
DNA: TGTGCCAGCAGCTCAGGGAGGAAGACGCAGTATTTT

J: TRBJ2-3
size: once
D: NA
V: TRBV7-9
CDR3: CASSFNPRTDTQYF
DNA: TGTGCCAGCAGCTTTAACCCACGCACAGATACGCAGTATTTT

J: TRBJ1-3
size: NA
D: NA
V: TRBV30
CDR3: CAWSDRTSGNTIYF
DNA: TGTGCCTGGAGTGACCGGACCTCTGGAAACACCATATATTTT

J: TRBJ1-2
size: medium-sized
D: TRBD1
V: TRBV5-1
CDR3: CASSPAGTGYGYTF
DNA: TGCGCCAGCAGCCCGGCTGGGACAGGGTATGGCTACACCTTC

J: TRBJ2-7
size: NA
D: TRBD1
V: TRBV11-3
CDR3: CASTRGAGGPYEQYF
DNA: TGTGCCAGCACCAGGGGGGCAGGGGGCCCCTACGAGCAGTACTTC

J: TRBJ2-7
size: once
D: NA
V: TRBV18
CDR3: CASSPAGISYEQYF
DNA: TGTGCCAGCTCACCGGCAGGGATTTCCTACGAGCAGTACTTC

J: TRBJ2-5
size: NA
D: NA
V: TRBV28
CDR3: CASSPPLNRRETQYF
DNA: TGTGCCAGCAGTCCACCATTGAATCGAAGAGAGACCCAGTACTTC

J: TRBJ1-4
size: NA
D: NA
V: TRBV2
CDR3: CASNGGGVDNEKLFF
DNA: TGTGCCAGCAACGGAGGGGGTGTGGATAATGAAAAACTGTTTTTT

J: TRBJ2-5
size: NA
D: NA
V: TRBV4-2
CDR3: CASSQVWTAQETQYF
DNA: TGTGCCAGCAGCCAAGTATGGACAGCCCAAGAGACCCAGTACTTC

J: TRBJ2-3
size: NA
D: TRBD2
V: TRBV10-3
CDR3: CAISEAGAGTYTQYF
DNA: TGTGCCATCAGTGAAGCGGGAGCGGGCACATATACGCAGTATTTT

J: TRBJ2-7
size: NA
D: NA
V: TRBV5-6
CDR3: CASSLWANEQYF
DNA: TGTGCCAGCAGCTTGTGGGCGAACGAGCAGTACTTC

J: TRBJ1-5
size: NA
D: NA
V: TRBV6-6
CDR3: CASRAHRDNQPQHF
DNA: TGTGCCAGCAGGGCTCACAGGGATAATCAGCCCCAGCATTTT

J: TRBJ2-3
size: NA
D: TRBD2
V: TRBV11-2
CDR3: CASSFKSGRGADTQYF
DNA: TGTGCCAGCAGCTTTAAGAGCGGGAGAGGTGCAGATACGCAGTATTTT

J: TRBJ1-1
size: NA
D: NA
V: TRBV15
CDR3: CATSREGVNTEAFF
DNA: TGTGCCACCAGCAGAGAAGGGGTGAACACTGAAGCTTTCTTT

J: TRBJ2-5
size: NA
D: NA
V: TRBV2
CDR3: CASSESPARRETQYF
DNA: TGTGCCAGCAGTGAAAGCCCGGCCCGGCGAGAGACCCAGTACTTC

J: TRBJ2-1
size: NA
D: NA
V: TRBV4-2
CDR3: CASSQAADSLWGRNEQFF
DNA: TGTGCCAGCAGCCAAGCGGCGGATTCTCTGTGGGGTCGGAATGAGCAGTTCTTC

J: TRBJ2-5
size: NA
D: NA
V: TRBV10-2
CDR3: CASSPQRDGGETQYF
DNA: TGCGCCAGCAGCCCCCAACGGGATGGAGGAGAGACCCAGTACTTC

J: TRBJ2-3
size: NA
D: NA
V: TRBV4-1
CDR3: CASSQPKGGGTDTQYF
DNA: TGCGCCAGCAGCCAACCGAAGGGCGGGGGCACAGATACGCAGTATTTT

J: TRBJ1-2
size: NA
D: TRBD1
V: TRBV19
CDR3: CASRIPGTGNYGYTF
DNA: TGTGCCAGTAGGATACCTGGGACAGGGAACTATGGCTACACCTTC

J: TRBJ2-7
size: NA
D: NA
V: TRBV5-1
CDR3: CASSLDQPSRNEQYF
DNA: TGCGCCAGCAGCTTGGATCAGCCCTCCCGGAACGAGCAGTACTTC

J: TRBJ2-5
size: NA
D: NA
V: TRBV7-9
CDR3: CASAKGRQETQYF
DNA: TGTGCCAGTGCAAAAGGGAGGCAAGAGACCCAGTACTTC

J: TRBJ1-5
size: NA
D: NA
V: TRBV19
CDR3: CASSKHQPQHF
DNA: TGTGCCAGTAGTAAACATCAGCCCCAGCATTTT

J: TRBJ2-7
size: NA
D: TRBD2
V: TRBV7-9
CDR3: CASSSGLAFTYEQYF
DNA: TGTGCCAGCAGCTCGGGACTAGCGTTCACCTACGAGCAGTACTTC

J: TRBJ1-3
size: NA
D: TRBD1
V: TRBV5-1
CDR3: CASSVDRRNSGNTIYF
DNA: TGCGCCAGCAGCGTGGACAGGCGCAACTCTGGAAACACCATATATTTT